This is a list of T cell receptor beta chains from one sample in a study of CD4+ T cells in melanoma. Assay: immunoSEQ multiplex PCR; the TCRdb copy retains only in-frame clones and omits some. This table has around 15,000 clones, roughly 60% appearing once. The sample was cells from a culture (not recorded whether cultured in vitro). The receptor source for this set is a human donor with melanoma. Both conserved end residues are part of each CDR3. Fields, in order: V gene, clone size, J gene, CDR3 length, D gene, CDR3 protein, CDR3 DNA. D genes are given only for firm matches. Clone size is not always given. Where it is, it says once, few, many or a class for expanded clones.

TRBV20-1	NA	TRBJ2-7	9	NA	CSVGSEQYF	TGCAGTGTAGGGTCCGAGCAGTACTTC
TRBV18	few	TRBJ1-2	17	TRBD1	CASSLRLPGQGNYGYTF	TGTGCCAGCTCACTGCGACTTCCGGGACAGGGGAACTATGGCTACACCTTC
TRBV2	NA	TRBJ1-4	14	NA	CASSVHRTNEKLFF	TGTGCCAGCAGTGTTCACAGGACTAATGAAAAACTGTTTTTT
TRBV11-3	NA	TRBJ2-2	14	NA	CASSARGNTGELFF	TGTGCCAGCAGCGCCCGGGGGAACACCGGGGAGCTGTTTTTT
TRBV18	NA	TRBJ1-5	14	NA	CASSPGESNQPQHF	TGTGCCAGCTCACCAGGGGAAAGCAATCAGCCCCAGCATTTT
TRBV5-6	NA	TRBJ1-5	18	NA	CASSLQGFATWSNQPQHF	TGTGCCAGCAGCTTACAAGGCTTCGCCACCTGGAGCAATCAGCCCCAGCATTTT
TRBV7-9	NA	TRBJ1-1	14	NA	CASSLRGANTEAFF	TGTGCCAGCAGCTTAAGGGGGGCGAACACTGAAGCTTTCTTT
TRBV7-2	once	TRBJ1-1	16	NA	CASSPSLLKANTEAFF	TGTGCCAGCAGCCCGAGTCTCCTTAAGGCGAACACTGAAGCTTTCTTT
TRBV9	NA	TRBJ1-1	14	NA	CASSAPWGGDGAFF	TGTGCCAGCAGCGCCCCATGGGGGGGAGACGGAGCTTTCTTT
TRBV5-4	few	TRBJ1-1	13	NA	CASSYHEGTEAFF	TGTGCCAGCAGCTACCACGAAGGCACTGAAGCTTTCTTT
TRBV28	NA	TRBJ1-2	15	NA	CASSLNGPTQGGYTF	TGTGCCAGCAGTCTCAATGGACCTACTCAGGGGGGCTACACCTTC
TRBV27	few	TRBJ1-2	14	NA	CASSGTTGSRGYTF	TGTGCCAGCAGTGGGACCACAGGGTCGCGGGGCTACACCTTC
TRBV6-6	NA	TRBJ1-4	12	NA	CASSYSTEKLFF	TGTGCCAGCAGTTACTCGACTGAAAAACTGTTTTTT
TRBV6-1	NA	TRBJ1-2	11	NA	CASSVYYGYTF	TGTGCCAGCAGTGTCTACTATGGCTACACCTTC
TRBV11-3	few	TRBJ1-2	15	TRBD1	CASSQAGQFHYGYTF	TGTGCCAGCAGCCAAGCGGGACAGTTTCACTATGGCTACACCTTC